A selection of T cell receptor beta chains follows, all from one sample in a study of PD-1 blockade in mismatch repair-deficient tumors. TCRdb's copy holds only in-frame clones and misses some; the assay was immunoSEQ multiplex PCR. This repertoire shows over 100,000 clones, about 83% found once; its top ten account for 4% to 6%. The specimen was peripheral blood, collected approximately 14 months after starting pembrolizumab. Receptors were obtained from an adult with mismatch repair-deficient cancer. Each CDR3 is given with its conserved first and last residue. Some rows mark clone size as missing; the rest say once, few, many or name a class of expanded clone.

V gene: TRBV6-5
CDR3 length: 16
clone size: NA
CDR3 protein: CASSFTGTGGGYGYTF

V gene: TRBV27
CDR3 length: 14
clone size: NA
CDR3 protein: CATRRGSQTDTQYF

V gene: TRBV2
CDR3 length: 13
clone size: few
CDR3 protein: CASSWGGVGEQYF

V gene: TRBV30
CDR3 length: 14
clone size: NA
CDR3 protein: CAWSVGGSQETQYF

V gene: TRBV11-3
CDR3 length: 13
clone size: NA
CDR3 protein: CASSFYESTEAFF

V gene: TRBV4-1
CDR3 length: 14
clone size: NA
CDR3 protein: CASSRQGDRNEQYF

V gene: TRBV14
CDR3 length: 20
clone size: few
CDR3 protein: CASSQWDRFVAGGSYNEQFF

V gene: TRBV9
CDR3 length: 15
clone size: NA
CDR3 protein: CASSVGQGGGQPQHF

V gene: TRBV6-6
CDR3 length: 14
clone size: NA
CDR3 protein: CASSYSTGLSEAFF

V gene: TRBV5-1
CDR3 length: 16
clone size: once
CDR3 protein: CASSLESGLLTDTQYF

V gene: TRBV4-1
CDR3 length: 13
clone size: NA
CDR3 protein: CASSQDGLTLAYF

V gene: TRBV4-3
CDR3 length: 13
clone size: NA
CDR3 protein: CASSREITGELFF

V gene: TRBV4-1
CDR3 length: 12
clone size: NA
CDR3 protein: CASRDFSYEQYF

V gene: TRBV19
CDR3 length: 9
clone size: few
CDR3 protein: CASKNEAFF

V gene: TRBV6-1
CDR3 length: 16
clone size: NA
CDR3 protein: CASSEGTSGWTGELFF

V gene: TRBV14
CDR3 length: 15
clone size: NA
CDR3 protein: CASSQEHRGSTEAFF

V gene: TRBV27
CDR3 length: 15
clone size: few
CDR3 protein: CASSSLAGGPGEQFF

V gene: TRBV27
CDR3 length: 14
clone size: NA
CDR3 protein: CASSSGGAWQPQHF

V gene: TRBV11-2
CDR3 length: 17
clone size: NA
CDR3 protein: CASSLMGQVAGANVLTF

V gene: TRBV7-2
CDR3 length: 15
clone size: NA
CDR3 protein: CASSLDTGQGREQYF

V gene: TRBV4-3
CDR3 length: 15
clone size: NA
CDR3 protein: CASSHSGRAEDEQFF

V gene: TRBV6-5
CDR3 length: 12
clone size: NA
CDR3 protein: CASSRPSNIQYF

V gene: TRBV29-1
CDR3 length: 11
clone size: NA
CDR3 protein: CSVLASYEQYF